This T cell receptor beta chain originates from a study of vaccination and CD4 T cells after COVID-19. Across the whole study: Convalescent cases consisted of six males and four females, of whom two were Hispanic. General study findings and limits: Post-vaccination, and not before, a median roughly 86% of reactive clones appeared in convalescent patients.

This clonotype has a handful of counts. Its antigen is unknown. Once obtained from cultured CD4+ T cells, the DNA was sequenced using the Oncomine TCR Beta short-read assay. In TCRdb, the PCR reads were re-called with MiXCR into one record per CDR3 protein. The table lists approximately 12,000 distinct CDR3 sequences, around 60% of them singletons. CDR3 length: 13 amino acids. V was cut by 2 bases and J by 5 bases, with 9 bases left in between. In germline, CDR1 is LNHDA, CDR2 SQIVND (reference sequence). Sample treatment: roughly ten-day PBMC culture with coronavirus spike peptide pools or control peptides (ViraFEST assay). Peptide pool stimulation in ViraFEST expanded antigen-specific T cells, whose TCRs were then sequenced. Negative selection was the method that isolated CD4+ T cells after less than 13 days of culture.

Sequenced material: CD4+ T cells from blood, cultured in vitro. The chain has TRBV19 and TRBJ2-5; tentatively, D is TRBD2 (6 bases). The clonotype comes from a human donor who had recovered from COVID-19. CDR3 region: CASSITSQETQYF. CDR3 in DNA: TGTGCCAGTAGTATAACTAGCCAGGAGACCCAGTACTTC.